This T cell receptor beta chain appears in the sequencing data of a study of cytomegalovirus exposure and HLA in healthy donors. V was pared by 6 bases and J by 5 bases, with 14 bases of the junction left unmatched. The length of the CDR3 is 17 residues. Germline V CDR1 and CDR2: MGHDK, SYGVNS. In the PCR, 60 Vbeta and 13 Jbeta primers were used. Here immunoSEQ multiplex PCR was the method, and the copy in TCRdb shows in-frame clones only, minus some. The sample lists 180,000 or so clones; under 85% were seen once. Sequencing used PBMCs. This TCR came from a male donor in good health and CMV-seronegative. V gene TRBV25-1 combines with J gene TRBJ2-5, with 11 bases matching TRBD2. Written as DNA, the CDR3 is TGTGCCAGCAGCTTCGATTTAGCGGGAGGGGCCCGGGAGACCCAGTACTTC. Translation: CASSFDLAGGARETQYF.